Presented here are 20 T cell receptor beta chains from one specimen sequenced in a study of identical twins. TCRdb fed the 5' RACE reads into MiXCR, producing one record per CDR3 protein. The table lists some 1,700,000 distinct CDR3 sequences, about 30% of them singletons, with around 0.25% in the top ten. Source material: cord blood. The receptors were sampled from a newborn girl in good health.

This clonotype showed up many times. CDR3 in amino acids: CASSGGGNEQFF. CDR3 DNA: TGCGCCAGCAGTGGGGGAGGCAATGAGCAGTTCTTC. The V and J genes are TRBV10-2 and TRBJ2-1, with D maybe TRBD2 (6 bases). Per the germline V gene, CDR1 is WSHSY and CDR2 is SAAADI. Between the trimmed V and J ends, which lost 4 bases and 6 bases, there was a span of 7 bases. The CDR3 has 12 amino acids.

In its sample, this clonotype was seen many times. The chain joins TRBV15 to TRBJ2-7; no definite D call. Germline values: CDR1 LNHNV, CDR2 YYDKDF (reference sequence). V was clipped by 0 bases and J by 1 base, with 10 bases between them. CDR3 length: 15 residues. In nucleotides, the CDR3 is TGTGCCACCAGCAGAGAAGTTACCAGGTCCTACGAGCAGTACTTC. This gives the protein CATSREVTRSYEQYF.

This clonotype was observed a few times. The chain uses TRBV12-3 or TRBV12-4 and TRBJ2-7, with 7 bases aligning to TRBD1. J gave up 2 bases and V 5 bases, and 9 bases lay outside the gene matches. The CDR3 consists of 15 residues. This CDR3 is CASSPTGEWAYEQYF. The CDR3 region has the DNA TGTGCCAGCAGTCCAACAGGGGAATGGGCCTACGAGCAGTACTTC.

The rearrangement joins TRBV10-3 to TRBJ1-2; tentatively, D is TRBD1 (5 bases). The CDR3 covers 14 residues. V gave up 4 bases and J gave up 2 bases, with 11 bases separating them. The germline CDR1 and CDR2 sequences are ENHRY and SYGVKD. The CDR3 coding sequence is TGTGCCATCAGTGCTCCAGGGACGAACTATGGCTACACCTTC. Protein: CAISAPGTNYGYTF.

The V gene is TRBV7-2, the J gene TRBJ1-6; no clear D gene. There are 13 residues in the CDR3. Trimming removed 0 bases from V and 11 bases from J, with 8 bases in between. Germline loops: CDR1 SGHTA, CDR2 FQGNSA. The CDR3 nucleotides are TGTGCCAGCAGCTTAGCAGGGCTGACACCCCTCCACTTT. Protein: CASSLAGLTPLHF.

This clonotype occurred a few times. CDR3 sequence reads: CASRPGLAGTGELFF. The DNA of the CDR3 is TGCGCCAGCAGACCGGGACTAGCGGGAACCGGGGAGCTGTTTTTT. The chain joins TRBV10-2 to TRBJ2-2; TRBD2 matches 13 bases. Trimming took 6 bases from V and 5 from J; bases not matched to a gene: 3. In germline, CDR1 is WSHSY, CDR2 SAAADI. There are 15 residues in the CDR3.

CDR3 nucleotide sequence: TGTGCCAGCGGCGGACAGGGGGCGTGGGAGCAGTACTTC. Its protein is CASGGQGAWEQYF. The J gene is TRBJ2-7, the V gene TRBV7-9; TRBD1 agrees at 11 bases. The CDR3 is made up of 13 amino acids. Trimming at V came to 8 bases and at J to 7 bases, leaving 7 bases not matched to a gene. Germline V gene sequence: CDR1 SEHNR, CDR2 FQNEAQ (reference sequence).

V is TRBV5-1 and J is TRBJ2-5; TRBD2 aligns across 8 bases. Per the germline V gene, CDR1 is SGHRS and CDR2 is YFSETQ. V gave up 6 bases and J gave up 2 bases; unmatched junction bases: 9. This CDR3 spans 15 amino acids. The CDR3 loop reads CASNHGGGSQETQYF. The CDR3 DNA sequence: TGCGCCAGCAACCATGGCGGGGGGTCGCAAGAGACCCAGTACTTC.

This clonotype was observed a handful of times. In DNA form, the CDR3 reads TGTGCCAGCAGTTACCCCCGAATCAGAGGAGAAAAACTGTTTTTT. Residues: CASSYPRIRGEKLFF. V usage is TRBV6-2 or TRBV6-3 and J usage is TRBJ1-4; D unclear. V gave up 2 bases and J gave up 8 bases, with 15 bases separating them. The CDR3 is made up of 15 amino acids. Germline CDR1 is MNHEY and CDR2 is SVGEGT.

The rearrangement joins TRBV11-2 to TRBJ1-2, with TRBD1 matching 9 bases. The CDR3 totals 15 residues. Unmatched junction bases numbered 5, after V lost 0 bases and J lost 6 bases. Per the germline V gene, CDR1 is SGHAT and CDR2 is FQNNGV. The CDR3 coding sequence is TGTGCCAGCAGCTTAGAACAGGGGGCCCCTAATGGCTACACCTTC. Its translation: CASSLEQGAPNGYTF.

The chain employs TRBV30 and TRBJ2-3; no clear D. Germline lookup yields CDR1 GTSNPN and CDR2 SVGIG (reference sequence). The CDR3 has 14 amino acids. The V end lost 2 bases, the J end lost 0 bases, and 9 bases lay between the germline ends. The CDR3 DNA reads TGTGCCTGGAGTCTCCTGACTAGCACAGATACGCAGTATTTT. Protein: CAWSLLTSTDTQYF.

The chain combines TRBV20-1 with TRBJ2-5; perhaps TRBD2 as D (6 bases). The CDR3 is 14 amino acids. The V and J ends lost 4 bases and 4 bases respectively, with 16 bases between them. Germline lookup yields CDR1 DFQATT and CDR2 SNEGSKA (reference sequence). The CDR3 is CSAKRLLAVETQYF. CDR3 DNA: TGCAGTGCTAAGCGCCTATTAGCGGTAGAGACCCAGTACTTC.

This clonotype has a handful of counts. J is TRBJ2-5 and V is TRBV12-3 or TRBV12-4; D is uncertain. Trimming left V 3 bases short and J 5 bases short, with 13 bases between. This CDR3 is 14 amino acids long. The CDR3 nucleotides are TGTGCCAGCAGTTTTTTATATTCAGTGGAGACCCAGTACTTC. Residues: CASSFLYSVETQYF.

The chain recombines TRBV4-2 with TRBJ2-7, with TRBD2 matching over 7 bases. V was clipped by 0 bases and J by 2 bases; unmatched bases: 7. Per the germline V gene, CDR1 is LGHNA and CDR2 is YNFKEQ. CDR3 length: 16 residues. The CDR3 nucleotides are TGTGCCAGCAGCCAAGATCTTCGGGAGGCCCCCTACGAGCAGTACTTC. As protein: CASSQDLREAPYEQYF.

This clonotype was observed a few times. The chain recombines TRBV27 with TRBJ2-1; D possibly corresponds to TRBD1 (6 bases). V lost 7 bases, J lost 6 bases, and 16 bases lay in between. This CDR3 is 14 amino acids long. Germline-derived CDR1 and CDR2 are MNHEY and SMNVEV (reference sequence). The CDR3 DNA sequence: TGTGCCAGCACCTCTGGGGCAGGGGTCAATGAGCAGTTCTTC. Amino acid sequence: CASTSGAGVNEQFF.

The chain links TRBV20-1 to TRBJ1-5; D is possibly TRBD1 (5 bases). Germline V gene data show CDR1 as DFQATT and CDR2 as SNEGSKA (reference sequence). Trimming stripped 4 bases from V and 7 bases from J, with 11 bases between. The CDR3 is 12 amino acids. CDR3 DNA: TGCAGTGCTAAGCCCGGGGGGCAGCCCCAGCATTTT. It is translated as CSAKPGGQPQHF.

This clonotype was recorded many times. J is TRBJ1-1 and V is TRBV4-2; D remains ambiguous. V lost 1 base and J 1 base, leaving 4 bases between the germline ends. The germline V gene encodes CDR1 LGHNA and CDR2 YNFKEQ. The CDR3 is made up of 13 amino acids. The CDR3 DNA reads TGTGCCAGCAGCCAAGTACAGAACACTGAAGCTTTCTTT. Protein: CASSQVQNTEAFF.

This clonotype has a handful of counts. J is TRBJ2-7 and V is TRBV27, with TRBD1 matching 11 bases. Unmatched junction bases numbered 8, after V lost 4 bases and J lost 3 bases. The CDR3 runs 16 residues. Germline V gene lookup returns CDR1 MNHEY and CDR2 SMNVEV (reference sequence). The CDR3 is CASSSYPGTGGYEQYF. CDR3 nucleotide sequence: TGTGCCAGCAGTTCATATCCCGGGACAGGGGGCTACGAGCAGTACTTC.

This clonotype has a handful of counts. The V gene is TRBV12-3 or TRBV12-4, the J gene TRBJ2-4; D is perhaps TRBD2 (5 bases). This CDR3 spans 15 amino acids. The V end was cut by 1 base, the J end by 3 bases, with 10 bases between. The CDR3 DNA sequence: TGTGCCAGCAGTTTAGGTAGGGCGGGCAAAAACATTCAGTACTTC. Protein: CASSLGRAGKNIQYF.

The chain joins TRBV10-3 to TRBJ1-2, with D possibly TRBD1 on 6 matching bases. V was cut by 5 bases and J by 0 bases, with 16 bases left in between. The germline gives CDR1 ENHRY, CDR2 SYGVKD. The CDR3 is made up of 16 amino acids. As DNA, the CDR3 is TGTGCCATCAGTACCTATAGACAGGCCTCTAACTATGGCTACACCTTC. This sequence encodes CAISTYRQASNYGYTF.